The 18 T cell receptor beta chains below were found in one sample sequenced in a study of CD8+ T cells in alopecia areata. A sort of pooled cutaneous lymph node cells used CD4, CD8alpha, NKG2D, NKG2ACE and other stains. RNA extraction and reverse transcription yielded cDNA as sequencing template. Libraries were prepared by immunoSEQ multiplex PCR; TCRdb keeps only in-frame clonotypes and omits some of them. The sample shows about 270,000 clones, none of them appearing just once. Sequencing was carried out using CD4+ T cells sorted from a lymph node. Receptors were obtained from a C3H/HeJ mouse with alopecia areata. The strain's MHC type: H2-k.

There are a few counts of this clone. Here the gene names and germline are mouse. The CDR3 extends 4 residues past the end of the read, so its final part is completed from the germline J gene. The chain recombines TRBV13-3 with TRBJ2-2, with 8 bases fitting TRBD1. Germline CDR1 NNHDY, CDR2 SYVADS. V lost 6 bases, J lost 2 bases, and 6 bases stayed unmatched. The CDR3 totals 15 residues. The CDR3 loop is CASNDRGGNTGQLYF. The sequenced part of the CDR3 DNA is TGTGCCAGCAACGACAGGGGAGGGAACACCGGG.

Only a few counts were recorded for this clone. The gene names given are mouse names. The sequence runs out 4 residues before the end of the CDR3; the remainder is reconstructed from the germline J gene. The sample contains more than one DNA sequence encoding this CDR3. The rearrangement uses TRBV14 and TRBJ2-5; 10 bases are shared with TRBD2. This CDR3 has 14 residues. CDR1 is SGHDT and CDR2 is FRDEAV in the germline V gene. The CDR3 bases that were read are TGTGCCAGCAGTTTGACTGGGGGGTCGGAC. Amino acid sequence: CASSLTGGSD. In full, the CDR3 reads CASSLTGGSDTQYF. Using reference TRBV14 and TRBJ2-5 for the parts outside the CDR3, the full variable domain is EAGVTQSPRYAVLQEGQAVSFWCDPISGHDTLYWYQQPRDQGPQLLVYFRDEAVIDNSQLPSDRFSAVRPKGTNSTLKIQSAKQGDTATYLCASSLTGGSDTQYFGPGTRLLVL.

In the case of this clone: Germline and genes here are mouse. Read data end 4 residues before the CDR3 end; the end is taken from the germline J gene. The V call is TRBV19, the J call TRBJ2-1, with D possibly being TRBD2 (7 bases). CDR1 is FNHDT, CDR2 SITEND, per germline (reference sequence). The CDR3 loop spans 13 amino acids. The CDR3 loop is CASNLGAYAEQFF. The CDR3 DNA, read in part, is TGTGCCAGCAACCTGGGGGCTTACGCT.

As to this clone: Gene names follow the mouse nomenclature. The read ends 4 residues early relative to the CDR3; the germline J gene fills the gap. The rearrangement joins TRBV31 to TRBJ2-3; 8 bases are shared with TRBD2. From germline, CDR1 is GKSSPN and CDR2 SITVG. CDR3 length equals 16 residues. V trimming: 0 bases; J trimming: 0 bases; junction bases outside the gene matches: 5. The CDR3 DNA, read in part, is TGTGCCTGGAGTCTAGCTGGGGGGACTAGTGCAGAA. It specifies CAWSLAGGTSAE. The CDR3 in its entirety is CAWSLAGGTSAETLYF.

About this clone itself: Mouse gene names apply. The observed sequence ends 4 residues before the CDR3 terminus, with the missing tail filled in from the germline J gene. Other nucleotide sequences in the sample specify the same CDR3. J is TRBJ2-7 and V is TRBV17; weak D call: TRBD1 (6 bases). The V gene's germline CDR1 is MNHDT and CDR2 YYDKIL. The CDR3 consists of 13 residues. The CDR3 reads CASSRDGQYEQYF. CDR3 DNA, as far as it was read: TGTGCTAGCAGTAGAGATGGACAGTAT.

In the case of this clone: Gene labels here are mouse ones. This CDR3 reads CASSQLGGANTGQLYF. The CDR3 bases that were read are TGTGCCAGCAGCCAACTGGGGGGTGCAAACACCGGG. The gene calls are TRBV5 and TRBJ2-2, with 8 nucleotides matching TRBD2. The CDR3 goes on 4 residues after the read ends, and that part is filled in from the germline J gene. Germline CDR1 and CDR2: LGHNA and YNLKQL (reference sequence). The CDR3 is made up of 16 amino acids. Trimming removed 2 bases from V and 0 bases from J; junction bases left unmatched: 2.

About this clone itself: Genes here carry mouse names. The read stops 4 residues short of the end of the CDR3; the missing end is completed from the germline J gene. V is TRBV31 and J is TRBJ2-1; 9 positions match TRBD2. The germline CDR1 and CDR2 sequences are GKSSPN and SITVG. This CDR3 is built from 16 residues. V was clipped by 2 bases and J by 3 bases; unmatched bases: 8. Partial CDR3 DNA: TGTGCCTGGAGTGCCGGGACTGGGACCTTCTATGCT. It encodes CAWSAGTGTFYA. The CDR3 reads in full as CAWSAGTGTFYAEQFF.

This clone was recorded a few times. Gene names follow the mouse nomenclature. Read coverage stops 4 residues before the CDR3 terminus; the germline J gene supplies the remainder. The J gene is TRBJ2-1, the V gene TRBV2, with 9 bases lining up with TRBD2. CDR1 is LGHNA and CDR2 is YSYQKL in the germline V gene. The CDR3 spans 16 residues. Losses at the gene ends were 0 bases for V and 4 bases for J; bases not matched to a gene: 4. CDR3 in amino acids: CASSQETTGGYAEQFF. The part of the CDR3 DNA that was read is TGTGCCAGCAGCCAAGAAACGACTGGGGGATATGCT.

This clone came up a few times. Each gene name is a mouse one. CDR3 DNA, as far as it was read: TGTGCCAGCTCTCTTTCTGGGGGGGCGCTTTAT. Its translation: CASSLSGGALY. The CDR3 in full is CASSLSGGALYEQYF. The rearrangement joins TRBV12-1 to TRBJ2-7; 10 nucleotides agree with TRBD2. The sequence runs out 4 residues before the end of the CDR3; the remainder is reconstructed from the germline J gene. The CDR3 is 15 residues long. In germline, CDR1 is SGHSN, CDR2 HYEKVE.

About this clone itself: The germline and genes are mouse ones. The CDR3 is cut off 4 residues early in the read; its end comes from the germline J gene. Other DNA sequences in this specimen translate into the identical CDR3. The V and J genes are TRBV1 and TRBJ2-5; tentative D call: TRBD1 (7 bases). The CDR3 runs to 15 residues. Germline-derived CDR1 and CDR2 are NSQYPW and LRSPGD (reference sequence). The sequenced CDR3 bases are TGCACCTGCAGTGCAGTAAGGGGGCGGGGAGAC. As protein: CTCSAVRGRGD. In full, the CDR3 is CTCSAVRGRGDTQYF.

In the case of this clone: A read error may be the cause here, since a much bigger clone is one base away. Genes here carry mouse names. The read comes to an end 3 residues before the CDR3 does, leaving the germline J gene to fill in the end. The rearrangement links TRBV19 to TRBJ1-6, with D tentatively TRBD1 (5 bases). TRBJ1-6 is recorded as an ORF, its role being uncertain. This CDR3 contains 13 residues. The germline V and J ends were trimmed by 4 bases and 5 bases, with 7 bases remaining between them. Germline values: CDR1 FNHDT, CDR2 SITEND (reference sequence). The CDR3 here is CASSLTDNSPLYF. CDR3 DNA (partial): TGTGCCAGCAGTCTGACAGATAATTCGCCC.

By proportion, this clone is medium-sized. Genes and germline are mouse. The read ends 4 residues shy of where the CDR3 ends; the end is completed using the germline J gene. At the DNA level, this CDR3 is encoded by other sequences in the same sample as well. This chain uses TRBV13-2 with TRBJ2-7; 7 nucleotides agree with TRBD1. Germline V lookup: CDR1 NNHNN, CDR2 SYGAGS (reference sequence). V trimming: 5 bases; J trimming: 0 bases; junction bases outside the gene matches: 2. This CDR3 has 13 amino acids. Partial CDR3 DNA: TGTGCCAGCGGGGGACAGAGCTCCTAT. It codes for CASGGQSSY. In full, the CDR3 reads CASGGQSSYEQYF.

This clone has ten or more counts. Gene labels here are mouse ones. The read is 4 residues too short to cover the CDR3 end, so that end is filled in from the germline J gene. This CDR3 is also generated by other DNA sequences in the sample. This chain uses TRBV13-3 with TRBJ2-5; D is ambiguous. Germline CDR1 NNHDY, CDR2 SYVADS. Deletions cut 2 bases from V and 0 bases from J, with 4 bases between. CDR3 length equals 13 residues. The part of the CDR3 DNA that was read is TGTGCCAGCAGTGACAGAAACCAAGAC. Protein sequence: CASSDRNQD. The full CDR3 protein reads CASSDRNQDTQYF.

This clone has more than one count but fewer than ten. Each gene name is a mouse one. The read finishes 4 residues shy of the CDR3 end, and the germline J gene is used to complete it. Other DNA sequences from this sample encode an identical CDR3 as well. The chain combines TRBV19 with TRBJ2-4; D is uncertain. The CDR3 contains 13 residues. V lost 2 bases and J lost 0, with 4 bases in between. The germline CDR1 and CDR2 sequences are FNHDT and SITEND (reference sequence). CDR3 DNA, as far as it was read: TGTGCCAGCAGTATTTCTAGTCAAAAC. This encodes CASSISSQN. The whole CDR3 reads CASSISSQNTLYF. Drawing the rest from reference TRBV19 and TRBJ2-4, the complete variable domain is GGIITQTPKFLIGQEGQKLTLKCQQNFNHDTMYWYRQDSGKGLRLIYYSITENDLQKGDLSEGYDASREKKSSFSLTVTSAQKNEMAVFLCASSISSQNTLYFGAGTRLSVL.

With respect to this clone: Gene and germline names: mouse. The DNA ends 4 residues before the CDR3 does, and the rest of the CDR3 is filled in from the germline J gene. The chain employs TRBV13-2 and TRBJ2-5, with 9 bases aligning to TRBD2. The CDR3 is 14 residues long. Germline loops: CDR1 NNHNN, CDR2 SYGAGS (reference sequence). CDR3 sequence reads: CASGGLGDVDTQYF. CDR3 bases read: TGTGCCAGCGGTGGACTGGGGGATGTCGAC.

Concerning this clone: Gene names and germline match the mouse. The read is 4 residues too short to cover the CDR3 end, so that end is filled in from the germline J gene. The J gene is TRBJ2-4, the V gene TRBV31; 8 bases match TRBD2. Germline assignment: CDR1 GKSSPN and CDR2 SITVG. The CDR3 spans 13 residues. The sequenced part of the CDR3 DNA is TGTGCCTGGAGTCTAGCTGGGGGGAAC. It is translated as CAWSLAGGN. The whole CDR3 protein reads CAWSLAGGNTLYF.

Turning to this clone: Mouse gene names and germline throughout. Read data end 4 residues before the CDR3 end; the end is taken from the germline J gene. Other DNA sequences in this sample translate to the same CDR3. The V gene is TRBV13-2, the J gene TRBJ1-2; D is possibly TRBD1 (6 bases). Germline V lookup: CDR1 NNHNN, CDR2 SYGAGS (reference sequence). The CDR3 has 14 residues. Between the trimmed V and J ends, which lost 5 bases and 1 base, there was a span of 12 bases. The part of the CDR3 DNA that was read is TGTGCCAGCGGGTCCCGGGACAAAAACTCC. Encoded protein: CASGSRDKNS. The full CDR3 sequence reads CASGSRDKNSDYTF.

This clone was picked up a small number of times. Any gene name here is a mouse gene name. The missing CDR3 end, 4 residues past where the read stops, is filled in from the germline J gene. The gene calls are TRBV17 and TRBJ1-1, with TRBD1 matching over 9 bases. From germline, CDR1 is MNHDT and CDR2 YYDKIL. The CDR3 runs 12 residues. The part of the CDR3 DNA that was read is TGTGCTAGCAGGGGACAGGGTACA. Residues: CASRGQGT. The whole CDR3 sequence is CASRGQGTEVFF.